Listed below are T cell receptor beta chains from one sample, sequenced in a study of early T cells in non-severe SARS-CoV-2 infection. Each CDR3 protein is one row after TCRdb ran MiXCR on the 5' RACE reads. The data contain tens of thousands of distinct CDR3 sequences, approximately 6.2% of them seen just once; the ten biggest clones take up 3% to 4.5%. The sequenced sample was whole blood. These receptor sequences come from an adult who was a healthcare worker with PCR-confirmed SARS-CoV-2 infection or an uninfected control (not recorded which). Each CDR3 is given with its conserved first and last residue. The order of the fields is V gene, CDR3 length, D gene, J gene, clone size, CDR3 protein, CDR3 DNA. The D gene is left open where the match is weak. Clone size is given for some rows only: seen once, a few or many times, or a class if the clone is expanded.

V gene: TRBV5-6; CDR3 length: 14; D gene: -; J gene: TRBJ1-1; clone size: few; CDR3 protein: CASSHSRPLREAFF; CDR3 DNA: TGTGCCAGCAGCCATTCCAGGCCCCTCAGGGAAGCTTTCTTT
V gene: TRBV30; CDR3 length: 15; D gene: -; J gene: TRBJ2-7; clone size: -; CDR3 protein: CAWSDGQGYFYEQYF; CDR3 DNA: TGTGCCTGGAGTGATGGGCAGGGTTACTTCTACGAGCAGTACTTC
V gene: TRBV4-3; CDR3 length: 14; D gene: TRBD1; J gene: TRBJ1-1; clone size: many; CDR3 protein: CASSRAGGASEAFF; CDR3 DNA: TGCGCCAGCAGCCGAGCAGGGGGCGCGAGTGAAGCTTTCTTT
V gene: TRBV30; CDR3 length: 15; D gene: TRBD1; J gene: TRBJ1-2; clone size: many; CDR3 protein: CAWGPSRGRLYGYTF; CDR3 DNA: TGTGCCTGGGGACCCAGCAGGGGGCGACTCTATGGCTACACCTTC
V gene: TRBV18; CDR3 length: 16; D gene: -; J gene: TRBJ1-5; clone size: many; CDR3 protein: CASSQTRMQGLQPQHF; CDR3 DNA: TGTGCCAGCTCACAAACTCGCATGCAGGGGTTACAGCCCCAGCATTTT
V gene: TRBV4-3; CDR3 length: 15; D gene: -; J gene: TRBJ2-7; clone size: many; CDR3 protein: CASSQDGTSRYEQYF; CDR3 DNA: TGCGCCAGCAGCCAAGATGGGACCTCACGATACGAGCAGTACTTC
V gene: TRBV7-8; CDR3 length: 17; D gene: -; J gene: TRBJ1-4; clone size: few; CDR3 protein: CASSLGQGTAYREKLFF; CDR3 DNA: TGTGCCAGCAGCTTAGGGCAGGGTACTGCTTATAGGGAAAAACTGTTTTTT
V gene: TRBV29-1; CDR3 length: 12; D gene: TRBD1; J gene: TRBJ2-7; clone size: many; CDR3 protein: CSARDRGYEQYF; CDR3 DNA: TGCAGCGCTCGGGACAGGGGCTACGAGCAGTACTTC
V gene: TRBV4-3; CDR3 length: 15; D gene: -; J gene: TRBJ2-3; clone size: many; CDR3 protein: CASSQGGRDTDTQYF; CDR3 DNA: TGCGCCAGCAGCCAAGGGGGCAGAGACACAGATACGCAGTATTTT
V gene: TRBV12-3/TRBV12-4; CDR3 length: 13; D gene: -; J gene: TRBJ1-5; clone size: many; CDR3 protein: CASSLTSNQPQHF; CDR3 DNA: TGTGCCAGCAGTTTGACCAGCAATCAGCCCCAGCATTTT
V gene: TRBV20-1; CDR3 length: 15; D gene: -; J gene: TRBJ1-6; clone size: many; CDR3 protein: CSARESDADNSPLHF; CDR3 DNA: TGCAGTGCTAGAGAATCCGACGCCGATAATTCACCCCTCCACTTT
V gene: TRBV7-2; CDR3 length: 16; D gene: -; J gene: TRBJ2-2; clone size: few; CDR3 protein: CASSIRIGVNTGELFF; CDR3 DNA: TGTGCCAGCAGCATACGGATTGGGGTGAACACCGGGGAGCTGTTTTTT
V gene: TRBV6-2/TRBV6-3; CDR3 length: 11; D gene: -; J gene: TRBJ2-1; clone size: few; CDR3 protein: CASSYGYEQFF; CDR3 DNA: TGTGCCAGCAGTTACGGGTATGAGCAGTTCTTC
V gene: TRBV6-2/TRBV6-3; CDR3 length: 16; D gene: -; J gene: TRBJ2-5; clone size: few; CDR3 protein: CASSMPGTPYQETQYF; CDR3 DNA: TGTGCCAGCAGTATGCCCGGGACACCGTACCAAGAGACCCAGTACTTC
V gene: TRBV4-3; CDR3 length: 14; D gene: -; J gene: TRBJ1-1; clone size: few; CDR3 protein: CASSPQGGLTEAFF; CDR3 DNA: TGCGCCAGCAGCCCCCAAGGGGGTCTCACTGAAGCTTTCTTT
V gene: TRBV6-5; CDR3 length: 12; D gene: -; J gene: TRBJ1-2; clone size: many; CDR3 protein: CASGNRDYGYTF; CDR3 DNA: TGTGCCAGCGGAAACCGAGACTATGGCTACACCTTC
V gene: TRBV18; CDR3 length: 15; D gene: -; J gene: TRBJ2-1; clone size: -; CDR3 protein: CASSRLSGGDNEQFF; CDR3 DNA: TGTGCCAGCTCTCGTCTCAGCGGTGGGGACAATGAGCAGTTCTTC
V gene: TRBV20-1; CDR3 length: 14; D gene: TRBD2; J gene: TRBJ2-7; clone size: many; CDR3 protein: CSASGLVISYEQYF; CDR3 DNA: TGCAGTGCTAGTGGACTAGTGATATCCTACGAGCAGTACTTC
V gene: TRBV20-1; CDR3 length: 11; D gene: -; J gene: TRBJ2-1; clone size: many; CDR3 protein: CSARPRSEQFF; CDR3 DNA: TGCAGTGCCAGACCGCGTAGTGAGCAGTTCTTC
V gene: TRBV18; CDR3 length: 14; D gene: -; J gene: TRBJ1-1; clone size: many; CDR3 protein: CASSRGGDYTEAFF; CDR3 DNA: TGTGCCAGCTCCCGAGGGGGGGACTACACTGAAGCTTTCTTT
V gene: TRBV7-8; CDR3 length: 15; D gene: -; J gene: TRBJ1-4; clone size: many; CDR3 protein: CASSVREPTNEKLFF; CDR3 DNA: TGTGCCAGCAGCGTCCGAGAGCCAACTAATGAAAAACTGTTTTTT
V gene: TRBV12-3/TRBV12-4; CDR3 length: 13; D gene: TRBD2; J gene: TRBJ2-3; clone size: many; CDR3 protein: CATGGGRPDTQYF; CDR3 DNA: TGTGCCACCGGCGGGGGGAGACCAGATACGCAGTATTTT
V gene: TRBV4-3; CDR3 length: 14; D gene: -; J gene: TRBJ2-1; clone size: many; CDR3 protein: CASSQVVRANEQFF; CDR3 DNA: TGCGCCAGCAGCCAAGTTGTCAGGGCTAATGAGCAGTTCTTC
V gene: TRBV5-4; CDR3 length: 13; D gene: -; J gene: TRBJ2-5; clone size: many; CDR3 protein: CASSLEASETQYF; CDR3 DNA: TGTGCCAGCAGCTTGGAAGCATCGGAGACCCAGTACTTC
V gene: TRBV7-2; CDR3 length: 15; D gene: TRBD1; J gene: TRBJ1-2; clone size: -; CDR3 protein: CASSLAGGINYGYTF; CDR3 DNA: TGTGCCAGCAGCTTAGCAGGGGGCATTAACTATGGCTACACCTTC